The clone carrying this T cell receptor beta chain was seen repeatedly, ten times or more. Antigen specificity is unknown. This specimen belongs to a study of T cell repertoires in cytomegalovirus infection. Across the whole study: In public TCR beta signatures, there were indications of both CMV infection and matching HLA type.

Study results and limitations: CMV-specific TCR beta clonotypes restricted by HLA-C dominated the ex vivo response.

The CDR3 has 13 amino acids. The germline CDR1 and CDR2 sequences are SNHLY and FYNNEI. V was shortened by 7 bases and J by 0 bases, with 7 bases between the two germline ends. Each CDR3 protein is one row after TCRdb ran MiXCR on the reads. The table shows 200,000 to 300,000 distinct CDR3 sequences, with roughly an eighth occurring only once. Sequencing used PBMCs. This TCR derives from a human donor in good health (CMV status not recorded). Some clones in this sample may be carry-over from other donors' samples. The V and J genes are TRBV2 and TRBJ2-1; D is perhaps TRBD2 (5 bases). The CDR3 sequence is CASTRDSYNEQFF. The DNA for the CDR3 is TGTGCCAGCACCCGGGACTCCTACAATGAGCAGTTCTTC.